This T cell receptor beta chain was obtained from a study of early T cells in non-severe SARS-CoV-2 infection. Study-wide context: Sequenced material consisted of bulk RNA (from unsorted whole blood), and chains were unpaired. Regarding the study as a whole: Using VDJdb, the matching emphasized anti-spike CD8 responses while missing private and CD4 specificities.

About this clonotype: Its antigen is unidentified.

CDR1 is DFQATT, CDR2 SNEGSKA, per germline (reference sequence). V was trimmed by 0 bases and J by 0 bases, leaving 11 bases between them. The CDR3 is 15 residues long. As part of library construction, unique molecular identifiers were attached to individual cDNA molecules. MiXCR, run by TCRdb on the 5' RACE reads, gives a single entry per CDR3 protein. The sample has more than 75,000 distinct CDR3 sequences; approximately 13% are singletons. The sequenced sample was whole blood. The chain joins TRBV20-1 to TRBJ1-1; possible D gene TRBD1, 5 bases. The receptor was derived from an adult who was a healthcare worker with PCR-confirmed SARS-CoV-2 infection or an uninfected control (not recorded which). The CDR3: CSARDQGTMNTEAFF. The DNA of the CDR3 is TGCAGTGCTAGAGATCAGGGTACCATGAACACTGAAGCTTTCTTT.